Presented here are 19 T cell receptor beta chains from one specimen sequenced in a study of Ad26.COV2.S vaccination and SARS-CoV-2 variants. Indicated treatment: 15 to 20 received Ad26.COV2.S at low or high dose, single or two shots; a few received placebo; per-sample allocation not given. Samples came from day 63 after the first vaccine or placebo injection. Sequenced by immunoSEQ multiplex PCR; TCRdb stores in-frame clones only, minus some. The table includes 450,000 to 550,000 clones, roughly nine tenths detected once. The input for sequencing was peripheral blood, taken in a trial of Ad26.COV2.S vaccine versus placebo. The receptors come from a person aged 18-60 years who received the Ad26.COV2.S COVID-19 vaccine or a placebo.

The chain is built from TRBV10-3 and TRBJ2-5; TRBD1 is a possible D gene (6 bases). V gave up 3 bases and J gave up 1 base, with 21 bases separating them. Looked up from germline, CDR1 is ENHRY and CDR2 is SYGVKD. The CDR3 loop spans 18 amino acids. CDR3 in DNA: TGTGCCATCAGTGACCCCGCCTCCCAGGGGACCATCCAAGAGACCCAGTACTTC. Translation: CAISDPASQGTIQETQYF.

This chain links TRBV21-1 with TRBJ1-1. TRBV21-1 is a listed pseudogene. The CDR3 runs to 14 residues. Here the CDR3 DNA reads TGTGCCAGCAACCCCGGCGATCGCGACCCTGAAGCTTTCTTT. Its translation: CASNPGDRDPEAFF.

The gene calls are TRBV5-1 and TRBJ2-5, with D hard to call. Trimming took 4 bases from V and 5 from J, leaving 15 bases between them. Germline values: CDR1 SGHRS, CDR2 YFSETQ. There are 14 residues in the CDR3. DNA of the CDR3: TGCGCCAGCAGCCTCGAGGTGTGGCGCGAGACCCAGTACTTC. It codes for CASSLEVWRETQYF.

The chain employs TRBV5-1 and TRBJ2-1; 9 bases match TRBD1. CDR1 SGHRS and CDR2 YFSETQ come from the germline V gene. The V gene end was trimmed by 4 bases and the J gene end by 9 bases; junction bases not matched to a gene: 8. CDR3 length: 14 residues. This CDR3 reads CASSARTGASEQFF. CDR3 DNA sequence: TGCGCCAGCAGCGCCAGGACAGGGGCCAGTGAGCAGTTCTTC.

The chain has TRBV7-2 and TRBJ2-7; 11 nucleotides line up with TRBD2. The V gene end was trimmed by 5 bases and the J gene end by 0 bases; junction bases not matched to a gene: 6. The CDR3 consists of 16 residues. The V gene's germline CDR1 is SGHTA and CDR2 FQGNSA. Here the CDR3 reads CASSARLAGSSYEQYF. The DNA of the CDR3 is TGTGCCAGCAGCGCCCGACTAGCGGGGAGCTCCTACGAGCAGTACTTC.

In nucleotides, the CDR3 is TGTGCCATCACCGAGGACCTCCAAGAGACCCAGTACTTC. Translating it yields CAITEDLQETQYF. V gene TRBV10-3 combines with J gene TRBJ2-5; D not resolved. With 7 bases removed from V and 1 base from J, the gap between germline ends came to 10 bases. CDR3 length: 13 residues. Germline V CDR1 and CDR2: ENHRY, SYGVKD.

The genes are TRBV4-1 and TRBJ2-1; TRBD2 matches at 7 bases. The CDR3 spans 17 residues. Germline V gives CDR1 MGHRA, CDR2 YSYEKL. The V segment lost 4 bases and the J segment 7 bases; nucleotides outside the gene matches: 16. The CDR3 loop is CASSPLGSVSGANEQFF. CDR3 in DNA: TGCGCCAGCAGCCCGTTGGGTTCGGTCAGCGGGGCTAATGAGCAGTTCTTC.

J is TRBJ2-1 and V is TRBV5-1, with 14 positions matching TRBD2. Losses at the gene ends were 3 bases for V and 10 bases for J; bases not matched to a gene: 6. The CDR3 extends over 15 amino acids. Germline CDR1 and CDR2: SGHRS and YFSETQ. CDR3 DNA sequence: TGCGCCAGCAGCTGGACTAGCGGGAGGTTGGAGGAGCAGTTCTTC. It encodes CASSWTSGRLEEQFF.

This chain uses TRBV4-3 with TRBJ2-7, with D hard to call. Trimming cost V 6 bases and J 5 bases, with 14 bases left between them. This CDR3 spans 13 amino acids. Germline loops: CDR1 LGHNA, CDR2 YSLEER. CDR3: CASSLYDAHEQYF. DNA of the CDR3: TGCGCCAGCAGTCTCTATGATGCCCACGAGCAGTACTTC.

In DNA, the CDR3 is TGTGCCAGCAGGCAAGGGGCTGGAGAGACCCAGTACTTC. It yields the protein CASRQGAGETQYF. V and J are TRBV12-3 or TRBV12-4 and TRBJ2-5, with D maybe TRBD1 (5 bases). The CDR3 runs to 13 residues. V lost 6 bases to trimming and J lost 4 bases, with 12 bases between them.

The chain is built from TRBV19 and TRBJ1-5, with D unresolved. V lost 3 bases, J lost 0 bases, and 18 bases lay in between. Germline V gene lookup returns CDR1 LNHDA and CDR2 SQIVND (reference sequence). This CDR3 has 18 amino acids. The CDR3 bases are TGTGCCAGTAGTATCTGGGGTCGGGCGGAAGGTAGCAATCAGCCCCAGCATTTT. It codes for CASSIWGRAEGSNQPQHF.

V gene TRBV4-1 combines with J gene TRBJ1-5, with D perhaps TRBD1 (5 bases). Trimming cost V 1 base and J 9 bases, with 13 bases left between them. CDR1 and CDR2 (germline): MGHRA, YSYEKL. The CDR3 covers 14 residues. CDR3 nucleotide sequence: TGCGCCAGCAGCCAAGGTTCAGGTGGGACGCCCCAGCATTTT. This codes for CASSQGSGGTPQHF.

The chain carries TRBV18 and TRBJ1-2; tentatively, D is TRBD1 (5 bases). Trimming removed 1 base from V and 2 bases from J, with 11 bases in between. In germline, CDR1 is KGHSH, CDR2 LQKENI. CDR3 length equals 15 residues. DNA of the CDR3: TGTGCCAGCTCACCACTCCAGGGAGAGAACTATGGCTACACCTTC. Translation: CASSPLQGENYGYTF.

This chain joins TRBV5-4 and TRBJ2-5, with 10 bases that match TRBD1. V dropped 5 bases and J dropped 0; count of bases not matched to a gene: 4. The CDR3 is 15 residues long. The germline CDR1 and CDR2 sequences are SGHNT and YYREEE (reference sequence). The DNA of the CDR3 is TGTGCCAGCAGGTCCGGGACAGGGGACCAAGAGACCCAGTACTTC. Encoded protein: CASRSGTGDQETQYF.

With regard to this clone: An end of the junction does not agree with germline; a read error may underlie this. The chain is built from TRBV7-7 and TRBJ1-2; D ambiguous. This CDR3 region has 13 residues. Germline values: CDR1 SSHAT, CDR2 FNYEAQ (reference sequence). The CDR3 is CASSLSRGSPFTF. CDR3 DNA sequence: TGTGCTAGCAGCTTATCTCGGGGATCGCCTTTCACCTTC.

The chain employs TRBV4-3 and TRBJ2-1; 11 nucleotides align to TRBD2. The V gene's germline CDR1 is LGHNA and CDR2 YSLEER. The CDR3 totals 17 residues. V trimming: 0 bases; J trimming: 4 bases; junction bases outside the gene matches: 5. CDR3 bases: TGCGCCAGCAGCCAAGATATGGGGACTAGCGGATACAATGAGCAGTTCTTC. Its protein is CASSQDMGTSGYNEQFF.

The rearrangement uses TRBV6-5 and TRBJ1-1; possible D gene TRBD1, 6 bases. The V gene's germline CDR1 is MNHEY and CDR2 SVGAGI. Trimming left V 6 bases short and J 8 bases short, with 16 bases between. The CDR3 has 13 residues. As DNA, the CDR3 is TGTGCCAGCAGCCTCCGGGACACGGGCGAAGCTTTCTTT. It codes for CASSLRDTGEAFF.

As DNA, the CDR3 is TGCGCCAGCAGGGACTACTTGAACACCGGGGAGCTGTTTTTT. Translating it yields CASRDYLNTGELFF. V is TRBV5-1 and J is TRBJ2-2, with D tentatively TRBD2 (6 bases). Per germline, CDR1 SGHRS and CDR2 YFSETQ. The V gene lost 5 bases and the J gene lost 1 base, with 9 bases spanning the gap. This CDR3 spans 14 amino acids.

V gene TRBV11-3 combines with J gene TRBJ2-2, with D possibly being TRBD1 (6 bases). Trimming took 2 bases from V and 6 from J, leaving 13 bases between them. The germline CDR1 and CDR2 sequences are SGHNT and YENEEA. CDR3 length equals 15 residues. The CDR3, as DNA: TGTGCCAGCAGCTTACGACAGGCTGGTTCCGGGGAGCTGTTTTTT. This encodes CASSLRQAGSGELFF. Filled out from reference TRBV11-3 and TRBJ2-2, the complete variable domain reads EAGVVQSPRYKIIEKKQPVAFWCNPISGHNTLYWYLQNLGQGPELLIRYENEEAVDDSQLPKDRFSAERLKGVDSTLKIQPAELGDSAVYLCASSLRQAGSGELFFGEGSRLTVL.